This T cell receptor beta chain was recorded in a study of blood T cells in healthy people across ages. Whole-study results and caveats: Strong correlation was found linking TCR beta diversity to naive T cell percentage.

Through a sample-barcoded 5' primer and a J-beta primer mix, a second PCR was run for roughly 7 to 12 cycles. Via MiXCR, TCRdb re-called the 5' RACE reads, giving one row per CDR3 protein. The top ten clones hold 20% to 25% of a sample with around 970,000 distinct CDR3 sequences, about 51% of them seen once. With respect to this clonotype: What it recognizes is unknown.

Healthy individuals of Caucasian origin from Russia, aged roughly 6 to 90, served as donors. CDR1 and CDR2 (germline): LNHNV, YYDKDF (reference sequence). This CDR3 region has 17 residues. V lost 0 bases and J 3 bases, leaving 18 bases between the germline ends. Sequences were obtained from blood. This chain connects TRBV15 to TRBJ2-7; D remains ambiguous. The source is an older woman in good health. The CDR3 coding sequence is TGTGCCACCAGCAGAGATCTTAATTGGCCACTAATCTACGAGCAGTACTTC. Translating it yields CATSRDLNWPLIYEQYF.